This TCR beta chain comes out of a study of T cells in Graves' hyperthyroidism and ophthalmopathy (dated by TCRdb to the late 2010s). For the study in its entirety: Peripheral blood samples were taken at the time of initial diagnosis, prior to any treatment. To identify TCR V-J signatures that set the groups apart, the researchers used a discovery cohort of more than 95 patients, made up of roughly 45 with Graves' ophthalmopathy and some 55 with stable Graves' hyperthyroidism. Prospective prediction of ophthalmopathy was tested in an independent validation cohort of fewer than 20 hyperthyroidism patients and 17 patients who later progressed to ophthalmopathy. The 100 discovery patients were divided at random into training and test sets in a 7:3 ratio. In addition, the study compared T-cell repertoires in thyroid tissue and in blood from several Graves' hyperthyroidism patients. After sampling, hyperthyroidism patients received methimazole starting at 30 mg daily, and ophthalmopathy patients received high-dose intravenous methylprednisolone. The paper reports TCR Vbeta CDR3 sequencing of roughly 140 peripheral blood samples: under 45 ophthalmopathy, fewer than 80 hyperthyroidism and around 17 progressor patients.

There are 14 amino acids in the CDR3, from cysteine to phenylalanine inclusive. Only the CDR3 portion is preserved as DNA: 42 bases, with reading frame beginning at the first base. As encoded in the germline V gene (reference sequence), CDR1 is DFQATT while CDR2 is SNEGSKA. V sheds 1 base and J sheds 3 bases, leaving 12 bases between their ends. Ophthalmopathy patients had moderately to severely active disease, with a Clinical Activity Score of 3 or more, a NOSPECS grade of 4 or more, and a disease duration of less than 3 months. The study excluded patients with uncontrolled infections, other autoimmune diseases, pregnancy or lactation. Diagnoses were established on the basis of clinical symptoms, serum thyroxine and TRAb, thyroid ultrasound, and orbital computed tomography. PBMCs were isolated from roughly 10 ml of fresh peripheral blood by Ficoll-Paque density gradient centrifugation. Trizol reagent was used to extract total RNA, and RNA quality was then checked on an Agilent 2100 Bioanalyzer.

The TCR beta CDR3 regions were amplified from the RNA transcripts. A first-round RT-PCR of the TCR CDR3 used the HTBI primer set with the Qiagen OneStep RT-PCR kit. Libraries were constructed in a second round of multiplex PCR, after which size selection and purification were carried out. Paired-end sequencing of the libraries was performed with 100 bp reads on an Illumina HiSeq2000. The study's processing was this. SOAPnuke was used to process the raw data, with reads discarded if the reads contained adapters or uncalled bases, had a mean Phred below 15, or lacked an exact constant-primer or identifier match. High-quality paired reads were merged using COPE v1.2.5, and each unique nucleotide sequence was defined as a clonotype. Clonotypes were aligned to IMGT TRBV, TRBD and TRBJ reference segments using MiTCR v1.1. The analysis was restricted to V-J combinations with a frequency above 0.0001, which together covered 99% to 99.2% of the repertoires. The TCS score was defined as F50 (clonal expansion) divided by E x V (chaos), with BLOSUM62-based TCRdist calculated between CDR3 peptides within each V-J. Welch's t-statistics and random forest reduced just over 500 V-J features to about 13, which were used in a naive Bayes classifier (R e1071). TCRdb reprocessing: public reads trimmed at Q25 with fastp, clones called with MiXCR, in-frame beta chains kept. Entries are consolidated by CDR3 protein sequence, retaining the most common genes and DNA. The authors' filters were not applied to this entry. The sample contains 250,000 to 400,000 distinct CDR3 sequences, roughly 13% of them found a single time. Roughly 35% of the sample goes to the ten largest clones.

Results the study describes overall, beyond this receptor: No statistical method was used to set the sample size in advance, and investigators knew the group allocation. During validation, the model predicted progression to ophthalmopathy a median of about 5.9 months ahead of onset, with roughly 65% sensitivity and around 73% specificity. A model built on a 13 V-J signature distinguished ophthalmopathy from stable hyperthyroidism, reaching about 88% sensitivity and around 81% specificity in cross-validation and 80%/75% in testing. Most expanded thyroid clonotypes (frequency above 0.001) were also detected in blood, a finding suggesting that blood repertoires may reflect thyroid immune responses.

This clonotype occurred many times. No antigen is known for it. Per-base qualities were not stored, and no clone one base away is much larger. Sample: blood. The receptor chain draws on TRBV20-1 and TRBJ1-1; the D gene identity is not certain. The clonotype originates from a woman between 40 and 55 years old with Graves' ophthalmopathy. Read as DNA, the sequence is TGCAGTGCTAGAGTCCCCGGAACGGACACTGAAGCTTTCTTT. Its protein reads: CSARVPGTDTEAFF.